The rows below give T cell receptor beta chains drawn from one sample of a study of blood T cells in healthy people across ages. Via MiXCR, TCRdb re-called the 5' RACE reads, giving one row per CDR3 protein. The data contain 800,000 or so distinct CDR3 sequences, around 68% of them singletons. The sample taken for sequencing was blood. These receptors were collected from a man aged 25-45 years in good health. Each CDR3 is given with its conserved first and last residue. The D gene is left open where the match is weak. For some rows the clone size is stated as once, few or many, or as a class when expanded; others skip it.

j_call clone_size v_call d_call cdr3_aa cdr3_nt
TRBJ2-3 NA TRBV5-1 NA CASSSGQLGLTDTQYF TGCGCCAGCAGCTCGGGACAGCTGGGACTCACAGATACGCAGTATTTT
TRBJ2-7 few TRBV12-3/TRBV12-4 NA CASSWDGDSYEQYF TGTGCCAGCAGTTGGGATGGGGATTCCTACGAGCAGTACTTC
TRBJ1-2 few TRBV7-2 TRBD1 CASSPGQGEQYGYTF TGTGCCAGCAGCCCCGGACAGGGAGAACAGTATGGCTACACCTTC
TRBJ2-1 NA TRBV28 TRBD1 CASTGQGFHEQFF TGTGCCAGCACGGGACAGGGCTTTCATGAGCAGTTCTTC
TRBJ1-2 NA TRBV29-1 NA CSVVTANYGYTF TGCAGCGTTGTGACAGCTAACTATGGCTACACCTTC
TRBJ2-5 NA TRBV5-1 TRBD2 CASSPPSGGNQETQYF TGCGCCAGCAGCCCACCGTCGGGAGGGAACCAAGAGACCCAGTACTTC
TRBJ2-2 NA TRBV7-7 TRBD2 CASSLTASGGTGELFF TGTGCCAGCAGCTTAACGGCTAGCGGTGGCACCGGGGAGCTGTTTTTT
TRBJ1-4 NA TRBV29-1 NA CSVEEYGAGPNEKLFF TGCAGCGTTGAAGAATATGGGGCAGGGCCTAATGAAAAACTGTTTTTT
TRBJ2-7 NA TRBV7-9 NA CASSLASGNGEQYF TGTGCCAGCAGCTTAGCATCGGGGAACGGCGAGCAGTACTTC
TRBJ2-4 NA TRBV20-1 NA CSARGAKNIQYF TGCAGTGCTAGGGGGGCCAAAAACATTCAGTACTTC
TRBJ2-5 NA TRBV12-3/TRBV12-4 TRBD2 CASSKLAGGPGQETQYF TGTGCCAGCAGCAAACTAGCGGGGGGCCCGGGGCAAGAGACCCAGTACTTC
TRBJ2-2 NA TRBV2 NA CASTPRGAGELFF TGTGCCAGCACCCCGAGGGGGGCCGGGGAGCTGTTTTTT
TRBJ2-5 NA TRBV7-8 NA CASSLNEGRQETQYF TGTGCCAGCAGCCTAAACGAAGGTCGGCAAGAGACCCAGTACTTC
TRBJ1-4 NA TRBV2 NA CASSRDRTSTNEKLFF TGTGCCAGCAGCCGGGACCGAACCTCAACTAATGAAAAACTGTTTTTT
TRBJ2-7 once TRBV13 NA CASSSRGTGPERPREQYF TGTGCCAGCAGCTCCCGGGGCACTGGGCCCGAAAGGCCGCGTGAGCAGTACTTC
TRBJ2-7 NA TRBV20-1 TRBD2 CSARADGTSGYNEQYF TGCAGTGCTAGAGCCGACGGGACTAGCGGCTACAATGAGCAGTACTTC
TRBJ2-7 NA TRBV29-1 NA CSVTGLPSSYEQYF TGCAGCGTCACAGGGCTCCCCAGCTCCTACGAGCAGTACTTC
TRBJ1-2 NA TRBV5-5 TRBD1 CASSFGHRGPNYGYTF TGTGCCAGCAGCTTCGGGCACAGGGGCCCTAACTATGGCTACACCTTC
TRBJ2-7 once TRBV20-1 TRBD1 CSAAGQVSYEQYF TGCAGTGCGGCGGGACAGGTCTCCTACGAGCAGTACTTC
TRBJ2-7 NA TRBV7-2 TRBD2 CASSLDYGGGISYEQYF TGTGCCAGCAGCTTAGATTATGGCGGGGGGATCTCCTACGAGCAGTACTTC
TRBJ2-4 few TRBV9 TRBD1 CASSAPTGQGVQYF TGTGCCAGCAGCGCTCCTACGGGACAGGGGGTTCAGTACTTC
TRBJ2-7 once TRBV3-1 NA CASSPSGDVSYERYF TGTGCCAGCAGCCCATCAGGCGACGTCTCCTACGAGCGGTACTTC
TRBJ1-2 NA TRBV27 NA CASSLSLRGAPDGYTF TGTGCCAGCAGTTTGTCACTACGCGGGGCGCCCGATGGCTACACCTTC
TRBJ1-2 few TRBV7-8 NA CASSLDSGANYGYTF TGTGCCAGCAGCTTAGATTCAGGGGCCAACTATGGCTACACCTTC
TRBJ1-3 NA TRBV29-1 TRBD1 CSVRTGLDGTTIYF TGCAGCGTACGGACAGGTCTCGATGGAACCACCATATATTTT
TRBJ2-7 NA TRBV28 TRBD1 CASSPYRGRPYEQYF TGTGCCAGCAGTCCATACAGGGGGCGACCCTACGAGCAGTACTTC
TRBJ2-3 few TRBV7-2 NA CASSLPLSGTDTQYF TGTGCCAGCAGCCTACCATTATCAGGGACAGATACGCAGTATTTT
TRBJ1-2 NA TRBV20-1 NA CSASWGALYGYTF TGCAGTGCTAGCTGGGGGGCTCTCTATGGCTACACCTTC
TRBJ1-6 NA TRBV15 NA CATSREGVYSPLHF TGTGCCACCAGCAGAGAGGGGGTTTATTCACCCCTCCACTTT
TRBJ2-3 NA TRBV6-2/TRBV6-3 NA CASSYSGQADSDTQYF TGTGCCAGCAGTTACTCGGGCCAGGCGGACTCAGATACGCAGTATTTT
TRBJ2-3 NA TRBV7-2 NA CASSPSPGESDTQYF TGTGCCAGCAGCCCCTCTCCGGGGGAATCAGATACGCAGTATTTT
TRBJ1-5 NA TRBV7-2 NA CASSLESGGNQPQHF TGTGCCAGCAGCTTAGAATCCGGGGGCAATCAGCCCCAGCATTTT
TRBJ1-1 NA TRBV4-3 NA CASSQDGRWSEAFF TGCGCCAGCAGCCAAGATGGAAGGTGGTCTGAAGCTTTCTTT
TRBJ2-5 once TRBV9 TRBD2 CASSPQAGGLQETQYF TGTGCCAGCAGCCCTCAAGCGGGGGGGTTACAAGAGACCCAGTACTTC
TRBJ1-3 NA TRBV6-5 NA CASSTDRGSGNTIYF TGTGCCAGCAGCACCGATCGGGGCTCTGGAAACACCATATATTTT
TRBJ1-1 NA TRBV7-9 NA CASSPTVLDTNTEAFF TGTGCCAGCAGCCCCACAGTACTGGACACAAACACTGAAGCTTTCTTT
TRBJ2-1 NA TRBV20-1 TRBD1 CSARPTHRGDEQFF TGCAGTGCTAGACCCACCCACAGGGGCGATGAGCAGTTCTTC
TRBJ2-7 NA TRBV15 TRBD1 CATSDPGQGVPYEQYF TGTGCCACCAGCGACCCGGGACAGGGGGTCCCCTACGAGCAGTACTTC
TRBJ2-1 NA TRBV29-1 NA CSVAGVNYNEQFF TGCAGCGTTGCGGGGGTAAACTACAATGAGCAGTTCTTC
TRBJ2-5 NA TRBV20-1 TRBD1 CSVGQDYQETQYF TGCAGTGTGGGACAGGATTATCAAGAGACCCAGTACTTC
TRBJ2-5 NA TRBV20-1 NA CSATKQETQYF TGCAGTGCTACCAAACAAGAGACCCAGTACTTC
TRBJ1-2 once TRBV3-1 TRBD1 CASSRRQGPYGYTF TGTGCCAGCAGCCGTCGACAGGGCCCCTATGGCTACACCTTC
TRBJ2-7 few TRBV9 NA CASSVGPGAYEQYF TGTGCCAGCAGCGTAGGCCCGGGCGCCTACGAGCAGTACTTC
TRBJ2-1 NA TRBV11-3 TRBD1 CASSLQGTGKIDNEQFF TGTGCCAGCAGCTTACAAGGGACAGGGAAAATCGACAATGAGCAGTTCTTC
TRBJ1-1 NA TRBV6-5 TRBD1 CASSSRQGAISGAFF TGTGCCAGCAGTTCTAGACAGGGGGCCATCTCTGGAGCTTTCTTT
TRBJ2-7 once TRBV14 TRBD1 CASAGGQGWHEQYF TGTGCCAGCGCCGGAGGACAGGGGTGGCACGAGCAGTACTTC
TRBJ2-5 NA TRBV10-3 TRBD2 CAIRGGVGQETQYF TGTGCCATCAGGGGAGGGGTTGGGCAAGAGACCCAGTACTTC
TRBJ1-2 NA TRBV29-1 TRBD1 CSVGQGRGYTF TGCAGCGTGGGACAGGGGAGGGGCTACACCTTC